The 6 T cell receptor beta chains reported below all come from one sample, sequenced in a study of blood T cell repertoires in COVID-19. This table comes from immunoSEQ multiplex PCR, and its TCRdb copy is limited to in-frame clones, with some not included. The repertoire holds about 220,000 clones, with 65% to 85% as singletons. The sequenced sample was peripheral blood. The receptors here all came from a woman between 45 and 60 years old with acute or convalescent COVID-19.

CDR3 sequence reads: CAWSGSLQYGYTF. In DNA form, the CDR3 reads TGTGCCTGGAGTGGTTCTCTGCAGTATGGCTACACCTTC. The chain has TRBV30 and TRBJ1-2; D unresolved. Germline-derived CDR1 and CDR2 are GTSNPN and SVGIG (reference sequence). CDR3 length: 13 amino acids. V was shortened by 1 base and J by 5 bases, with 11 bases between the two germline ends. Full variable domain (outside the CDR3, taken from reference TRBV30 and TRBJ1-2): SQTIHQWPATLVQPVGSPLSLECTVEGTSNPNLYWYRQAAGRGLQLLFYSVGIGQISSEVPQNLSASRPQDRQFILSSKKLLLSDSGFYLCAWSGSLQYGYTFGSGTRLTVV.

The CDR3 protein is CASSTLGIMGYEQYF. For the CDR3, the DNA is TGTGCCAGCAGTACACTCGGGATTATGGGCTACGAGCAGTACTTC. The chain recombines TRBV6-5 with TRBJ2-7; tentative D call: TRBD2 (5 bases). Trimming shortened V by 5 bases and J by 3 bases, and 17 bases separated the two germline ends. The CDR3 loop spans 15 amino acids. CDR1 MNHEY and CDR2 SVGAGI come from the germline V gene.

The rearrangement uses TRBV11-2 and TRBJ2-7; 9 nucleotides align to TRBD2. Losses at the gene ends were 5 bases for V and 2 bases for J; bases not matched to a gene: 1. This CDR3 spans 13 amino acids. CDR1 and CDR2 (germline): SGHAT, FQNNGV. CDR3 nucleotides: TGTGCCAGCAGCCTAGCGGGGACCTACGAGCAGTACTTC. This sequence encodes CASSLAGTYEQYF.

V usage is TRBV5-1 and J usage is TRBJ2-3, with D possibly matching TRBD2 (5 bases). V was shortened by 3 bases and J by 2 bases, with 16 bases between the two germline ends. The germline V gene has CDR1 SGHRS and CDR2 YFSETQ. The CDR3 has 16 residues. DNA of the CDR3: TGCGCCAGCAGCTCCACGGGCCTAGCTCCCACAGATACGCAGTATTTT. Translating gives CASSSTGLAPTDTQYF.

This clone showed up just a few times. V and J are TRBV18 and TRBJ2-1; TRBD2 might be the D (6 bases). Per the germline V gene, CDR1 is KGHSH and CDR2 is LQKENI. Deletions cut 3 bases from V and 5 bases from J, with 17 bases between. This CDR3 comprises 16 residues. CDR3 coding DNA: TGTGCCAGCTCACCCTCGGCGGCTAGCGCTCACAATGAGCAGTTCTTC. This encodes CASSPSAASAHNEQFF. The full variable domain, in which reference TRBV18 and TRBJ2-1 provide the parts outside the CDR3, is NAGVMQNPRHLVRRRGQEARLRCSPMKGHSHVYWYRQLPEEGLKFMVYLQKENIIDESGMPKERFSAEFPKEGPSILRIQQVVRGDSAAYFCASSPSAASAHNEQFFGPGTRLTVL.

The chain uses TRBV28 and TRBJ2-7, with D possibly TRBD2 on 5 matching bases. Looked up from germline, CDR1 is MDHEN and CDR2 is SYDVKM. V was cut by 3 bases and J by 7 bases, with 16 bases left in between. CDR3 size: 14 residues. CDR3 residues: CASSLSSGGSEQYF. CDR3 in DNA: TGTGCCAGCAGTTTGTCAAGCGGTGGGAGTGAGCAGTACTTC. The full variable domain, completed using reference TRBV28 and TRBJ2-7, is DVKVTQSSRYLVKRTGEKVFLECVQDMDHENMFWYRQDPGLGLRLIYFSYDVKMKEKGDIPEGYSVSREKKERFSLILESASTNQTSMYLCASSLSSGGSEQYFGPGTRLTVT.